The source of this TCR delta chain is a study of Vγ9Vδ2 T cells in congenital toxoplasmosis (dated by TCRdb to the early 2020s). Regarding the complete study: To diagnose congenital toxoplasmosis, IgG, IgM and IgA serology, Western blot and an in-house interferon-gamma release assay were used. The study compared gamma and delta chain CDR3 repertoires of sorted blood gammadelta T cells between congenitally T. gondii-infected and uninfected infants. Infant repertoires were sequenced at 2 months after birth and at 1 year of age. TCR sequencing covered roughly five infected and more than 9 uninfected infants at 2 months, plus 3 infected and 4 uninfected infants at 1 year. Results and caveats for the whole study, not just this receptor: Repertoire differences between infected and uninfected infants were less clear at 1 year of age than at 2 months. At 2 months, infected infants appeared to have fewer N additions in TRGV9 and TRDV2 CDR3s than uninfected infants, particularly in TRDV2-TRDJ1 sequences. Among approximately 2-month-old infants, germline-encoded fetal-type TRDV2 CDR3 sequences seemed to show up more often in infected than in uninfected infants, which suggests an in utero expansion footprint. A public TRGV9 clonotype was highly prevalent in both infected and uninfected infants. Two months was the earliest age with enough suitable sample material for TCR repertoire analysis, so newborn repertoires were not sequenced.

Using SuperScript II, cDNA was generated through template-switch reverse transcription, with TRGC- and TRDC-specific primers combined in a single tube. The TRGC primer was designed for binding to both the TRGC1 and TRGC2 constant genes. The KAPA Real-Time Library Amplification Kit was used to amplify TRG and TRD, and AMPure XP beads were used for purification between steps. Index PCR with the Nextera XT Index Kit was used to attach the Illumina sequencing adapters. An Illumina MiSeq with the V2 300 kit was used to sequence the TRG and TRD amplicons, producing 150 bp paired-end reads. The authors processed their data as follows. Read quality was checked with FastQC version 0.11.8 before further analysis. Reads were aligned to GenBank TRG or TRD reference genes, and CDR3 sequences were built with MiXCR version 3.0.3. MiXCR defaults were kept, except that TRDD gene segments were assembled using 3 rather than 5 consecutive nucleotides. N additions, CDR3 length, J segment length and clonotype sharing between samples were calculated with VDJtools version 1.2.1. CDR3 sequences that were out of frame or contained stop codons were left out of the analysis. To look for overlap, the infant repertoires were checked against previously published Vgamma9Vdelta2 repertoires from fetal, cord blood and adult blood. Identical DNA sequences were merged into single rows after TCRdb reprocessed the public reads with CATT. These V and J calls rely on TCRdb rather than the paper's analysis. The sample table shows approximately 830 delta-chain clones, and around 52% are seen once. Of the sample, approximately 30% falls within the top ten clones.

This clone was picked up one time. No cognate antigen has been identified for it. A read error is likely here: a far larger clone is one base away. This sample also contains other DNA sequences that code for the same CDR3. The same treatment, consisting of spiramycin and/or pyrimethamine plus sulfadiazine plus folinic acid, was given to mothers of infected and uninfected infants alike. All infants, both infected and uninfected, were delivered at term after more than 37 weeks of gestation. About 1 mL of blood was processed into PBMCs by Lymphoprep gradient centrifugation, then cryopreserved in liquid nitrogen and shipped to Belgium. After thawing, the PBMCs were labeled with Zombie NIR viability dye and stained with antibodies against CD3, TCR gammadelta, Vgamma9 and Vdelta2. Sorting of CD3+ TCRgammadelta+ T cells was performed on a FACSAria III, with a mean purity of around 98%. For each sample, the RNeasy Micro Kit was used to isolate RNA from 8,500 to 10,000 sorted gammadelta T cells. Each infant was born to a mother who had been enrolled with a primary T. gondii infection during pregnancy. Peripheral blood was collected from the infants at an outpatient microbiology and virology center in Pavia, Italy.

Measured from the cysteine to the phenylalanine, the CDR3 is 20 residues long. The only DNA kept is the CDR3, 60 bases in frame from the first base. CDR1 and CDR2, looked up from the germline V gene, are GEAIGNYY and EKD. The V gene reported is TRDV2; the J gene is uncalled; the table's D call TRDD3 went unverified against the DNA. Sequenced: gamma-delta T cells from blood. The TCR originated in a child under 10 years old born to a mother with Toxoplasma gondii infection during pregnancy, either congenitally infected or uninfected (not recorded which). The nucleotide sequence is TGTGCCTGTGACACCGTGGTGGGGGATACAAGCTCCTGGGACACCCGACAAATGTTTTTC. This is translated as CACDTVVGDTSSWDTRQMFF.